Each of the 9 T cell receptor beta chains below was sequenced from the same sample in a study of tumor-infiltrating lymphocytes in oesophageal squamous cell carcinoma. One entry per CDR3 protein, called by TCRdb with MiXCR from the PCR reads. The repertoire holds approximately 9,600 distinct CDR3 sequences, with roughly 60% as singletons. Sequencing input: esophageal tumor tissue. These receptor sequences come from a male donor with esophageal squamous cell carcinoma.

The table lists this clonotype with a few counts. CDR3: CASSLQGAGETQYF. The CDR3 DNA follows: TGTGCCAGCAGCCTACAGGGGGCTGGGGAGACCCAGTACTTC. J is TRBJ2-7 and V is TRBV7-3, with 9 nucleotides matching TRBD1. The J call may not be correct, given that the DNA end is closer to TRBJ2-5. This CDR3 contains 14 residues. The germline V gene encodes CDR1 SGHTA and CDR2 FQGTGA.

This clonotype was recorded only once. The chain employs TRBV19 and TRBJ2-5; 9 nucleotides match TRBD2. V lost 6 bases, J lost 5 bases, and 25 bases stayed unmatched. The CDR3 runs 20 residues. The germline gives CDR1 LNHDA, CDR2 SQIVND (reference sequence). The CDR3 bases are TGTGCCAGTAGCCCCGGGGCGGTTGGGCTAAATGGACTAGCGAGGGAGACCCAGTACTTC. It codes for CASSPGAVGLNGLARETQYF. The full variable domain, with the rest looked up from reference TRBV19 and TRBJ2-5, is DGGITQSPKYLFRKEGQNVTLSCEQNLNHDAMYWYRQDPGQGLRLIYYSQIVNDFQKGDIAEGYSVSREKKESFPLTVTSAQKNPTAFYLCASSPGAVGLNGLARETQYFGPGTRLLVL.

The chain employs TRBV11-3 and TRBJ2-3; 11 bases are a match to TRBD1. The DNA end is more similar to TRBJ2-5, so the J call may be wrong. The CDR3 length is 15 residues. Germline V gene data show CDR1 as SGHNT and CDR2 as YENEEA. For the CDR3, the DNA is TGTGCCAGCAGCTCAGGACAGGGGGCGGGAGAGACCCAGTACTTC. It yields the protein CASSSGQGAGETQYF.

The chain combines TRBV28 with TRBJ1-1; TRBD1 might be the D (5 bases). The CDR3 loop spans 13 amino acids. Trimming stripped 6 bases from V and 5 bases from J, with 13 bases between. Per the germline V gene, CDR1 is MDHEN and CDR2 is SYDVKM. The CDR3 protein is CASRRAGRTEAFF. CDR3 bases: TGTGCCAGCAGGCGGGCAGGGCGTACTGAAGCTTTCTTT.

The rearrangement uses TRBV11-2 and TRBJ2-7, with a weak D call TRBD2 (5 bases). Germline V lookup: CDR1 SGHAT, CDR2 FQNNGV. The CDR3 totals 15 residues. V lost 3 bases and J lost 2, with 14 bases in between. CDR3 DNA sequence: TGTGCCAGCAGCTTCTCGGGGAGAGGTACCTACGAGCAGTACTTC. Translation gives CASSFSGRGTYEQYF.

This clonotype was seen ten or more times. V gene TRBV6-1 combines with J gene TRBJ1-1, with a weak D call TRBD1 (6 bases). Trimming pared 5 bases from V and 4 bases from J, leaving 17 bases between. The CDR3 has 15 residues. Germline V lookup: CDR1 MNHNS, CDR2 SASEGT. For the CDR3, the DNA is TGTGCCAGCAGTCCGGAGTTCCGGGGGGCCACTGAAGCTTTCTTT. Translated, it gives CASSPEFRGATEAFF.

This clonotype has only a few counts. The CDR3 carries no conserved terminal phenylalanine or tryptophan, so it likely arises from a read error. Because the CDR3's place on the DNA is in doubt, the DNA is left out and the CDR3 is given as listed by TCRdb. V is TRBV7-6 and J is TRBJ2-1; the table's D call TRBD1 went unverified against the DNA. The germline gives CDR1 SGHVS, CDR2 FNYEAQ. With termini counted, the CDR3 has 16 amino acids. Here the CDR3 reads CASSHRDTLAEQYFGS.

In its sample, this clonotype was seen once. This chain connects TRBV12-3 or TRBV12-4 to TRBJ2-1, with D perhaps being TRBD1 or TRBD2 (6 bases each). TRBJ2-7 matches the DNA end more closely, so the J call is doubtful. The CDR3 spans 15 residues. The CDR3 protein is CASSLKGGTGYEQYF. CDR3 nucleotides: TGTGCCAGCAGTTTAAAAGGGGGGACTGGCTACGAGCAGTACTTC.

The chain has TRBV28 and TRBJ2-5, with D possibly TRBD2 on 6 matching bases. The DNA end favors TRBJ2-7, so the J call may be wrong. This CDR3 spans 15 amino acids. From germline, CDR1 is MDHEN and CDR2 SYDVKM. The CDR3 is CASSVTAGSFYEQYF. In DNA, the CDR3 is TGTGCCAGCAGTGTAACAGCGGGTTCCTTCTACGAGCAGTACTTC.